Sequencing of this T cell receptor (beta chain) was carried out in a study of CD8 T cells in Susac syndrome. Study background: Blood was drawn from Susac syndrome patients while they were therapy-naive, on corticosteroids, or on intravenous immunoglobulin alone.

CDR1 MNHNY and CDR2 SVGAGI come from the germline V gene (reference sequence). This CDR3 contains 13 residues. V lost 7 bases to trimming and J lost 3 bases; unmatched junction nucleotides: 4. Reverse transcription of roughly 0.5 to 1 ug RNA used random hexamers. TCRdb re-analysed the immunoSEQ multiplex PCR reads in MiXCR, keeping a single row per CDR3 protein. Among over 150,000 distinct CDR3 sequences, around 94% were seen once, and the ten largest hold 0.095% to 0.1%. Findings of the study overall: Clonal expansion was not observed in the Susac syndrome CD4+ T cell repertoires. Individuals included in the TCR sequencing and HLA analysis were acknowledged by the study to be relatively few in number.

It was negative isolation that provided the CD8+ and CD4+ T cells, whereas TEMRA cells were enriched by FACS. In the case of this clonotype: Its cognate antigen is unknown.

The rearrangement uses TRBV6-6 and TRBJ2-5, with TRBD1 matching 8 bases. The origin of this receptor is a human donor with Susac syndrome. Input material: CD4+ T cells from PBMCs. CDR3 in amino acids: CASTKDREETQYF. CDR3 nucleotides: TGTGCCAGCACCAAGGACAGGGAAGAGACCCAGTACTTC.